A single T cell receptor (beta chain) is shown here with its context. These data belong to a study of control samples from healthy donors and cancer patients. Germline V gene lookup returns CDR1 LGHDT and CDR2 YNNKEL (reference sequence). After removal of 2 bases from V and 8 bases from J, the junction contained 7 bases not matched to a gene. There are 16 residues in the CDR3. Sequenced by immunoSEQ multiplex PCR; TCRdb stores in-frame clones only, minus some. The top ten clones hold around 0.92% of a sample with approximately 150,000 clones, around 96% of them seen once. This chain links TRBV3-1 (or the pseudogene TRBV3-2) with TRBJ2-1, with 12 bases matching TRBD2. The sample taken for sequencing was blood. The TCR originated in a woman aged 25-40 years in good health. In DNA, the CDR3 is TGTGCCAGCAGCCAACTAGCGGGAGGGCCCTTACATGAGCAGTTCTTC. As protein: CASSQLAGGPLHEQFF.